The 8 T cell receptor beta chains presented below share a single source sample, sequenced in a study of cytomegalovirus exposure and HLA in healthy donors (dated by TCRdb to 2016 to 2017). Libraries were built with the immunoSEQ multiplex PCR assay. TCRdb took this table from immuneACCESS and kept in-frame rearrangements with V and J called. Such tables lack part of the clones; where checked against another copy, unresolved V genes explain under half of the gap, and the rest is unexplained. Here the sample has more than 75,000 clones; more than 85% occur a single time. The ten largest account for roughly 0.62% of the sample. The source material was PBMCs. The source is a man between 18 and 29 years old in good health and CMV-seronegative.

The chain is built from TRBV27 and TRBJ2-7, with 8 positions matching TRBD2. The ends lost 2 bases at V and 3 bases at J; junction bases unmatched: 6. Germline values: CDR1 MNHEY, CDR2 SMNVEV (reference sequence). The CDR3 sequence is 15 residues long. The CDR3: CASSLGIREGYEQYF. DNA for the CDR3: TGTGCCAGCAGTTTAGGAATCCGGGAGGGCTACGAGCAGTACTTC.

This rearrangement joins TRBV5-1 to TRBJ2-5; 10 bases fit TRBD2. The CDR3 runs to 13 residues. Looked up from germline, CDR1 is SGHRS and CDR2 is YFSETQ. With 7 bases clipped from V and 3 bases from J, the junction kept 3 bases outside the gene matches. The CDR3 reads CASSTSGEETQYF. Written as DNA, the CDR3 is TGCGCCAGCTCCACTAGCGGGGAAGAGACCCAGTACTTC.

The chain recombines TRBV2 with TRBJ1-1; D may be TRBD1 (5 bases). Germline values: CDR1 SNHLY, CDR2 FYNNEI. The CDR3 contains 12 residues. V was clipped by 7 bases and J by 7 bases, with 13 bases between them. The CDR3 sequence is CASNTKGFEAFF. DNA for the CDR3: TGTGCCAGCAACACAAAGGGGTTTGAAGCTTTCTTT.

CDR3 amino acids: CASSPGGIPPGELFF. The CDR3 nucleotides read TGTGCCAGTAGTCCGGGGGGAATACCTCCCGGGGAGCTGTTTTTT. The rearrangement joins TRBV19 to TRBJ2-2; 7 bases line up with TRBD2. Germline lookup yields CDR1 LNHDA and CDR2 SQIVND (reference sequence). This CDR3 is built from 15 residues. The J segment lost 6 bases and the V segment lost 5 bases, leaving 9 bases of the junction unmatched.

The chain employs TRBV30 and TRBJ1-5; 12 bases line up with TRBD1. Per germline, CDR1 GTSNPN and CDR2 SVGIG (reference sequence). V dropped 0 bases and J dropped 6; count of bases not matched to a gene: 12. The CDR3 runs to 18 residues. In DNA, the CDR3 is TGTGCCTGGAGTGTAGGGGACAGGGGGCGCGTCAGTGGTCAGCCCCAGCATTTT. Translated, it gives CAWSVGDRGRVSGQPQHF.

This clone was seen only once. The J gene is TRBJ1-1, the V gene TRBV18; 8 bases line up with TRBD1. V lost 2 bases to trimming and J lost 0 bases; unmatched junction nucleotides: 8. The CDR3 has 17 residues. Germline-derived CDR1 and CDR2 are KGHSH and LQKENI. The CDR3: CASSPRQGALVNTEAFF. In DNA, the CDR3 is TGTGCCAGCTCACCAAGGCAGGGGGCTCTAGTGAACACTGAAGCTTTCTTT.

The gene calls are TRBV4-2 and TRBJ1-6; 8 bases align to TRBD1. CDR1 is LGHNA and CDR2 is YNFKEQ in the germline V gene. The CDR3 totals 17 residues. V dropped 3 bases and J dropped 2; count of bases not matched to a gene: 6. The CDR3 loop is CASSHDRGSPYNSPLHF. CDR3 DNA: TGTGCCAGCAGCCATGACAGGGGATCCCCCTATAATTCACCCCTCCACTTT.

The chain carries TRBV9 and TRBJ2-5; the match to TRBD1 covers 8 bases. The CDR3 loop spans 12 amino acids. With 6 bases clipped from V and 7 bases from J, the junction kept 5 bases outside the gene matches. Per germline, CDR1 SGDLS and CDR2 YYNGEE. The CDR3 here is CASTGQGTTQYF. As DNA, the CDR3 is TGTGCCAGCACCGGACAGGGAACGACCCAGTACTTC.